These 24 T cell receptor beta chains share one sample of origin, sequenced in a study of T cells in Graves' hyperthyroidism and ophthalmopathy. Regions amplified from RNA transcripts were the TCR beta CDR3 regions. HTBI primers were the set used in a first-round RT-PCR of the TCR CDR3. TCRdb re-called the multiplex PCR reads through MiXCR, storing one row per CDR3 protein. The sample records 300,000 to 450,000 distinct CDR3 sequences, about 14% being singletons. Material: blood. The source of these receptors is a man aged 25 to 40 with Graves' hyperthyroidism that later progressed to Graves' ophthalmopathy.

This clonotype has only a few counts. This chain links TRBV28 with TRBJ2-5; D is possibly TRBD1 or TRBD2 (5 bases each). Trimming took 1 base from V and 2 from J, leaving 23 bases between them. CDR3 size: 19 residues. The germline V gene encodes CDR1 MDHEN and CDR2 SYDVKM. The CDR3 coding sequence is TGTGCCAGCAGTTTATTTTGGACCCCTGAGGGGAGAAATCAAGAGACCCAGTACTTC. Protein sequence: CASSLFWTPEGRNQETQYF.

This clonotype was counted many times. V is TRBV20-1 and J is TRBJ2-3; TRBD2 matches 14 bases. The CDR3 runs to 17 residues. After removal of 1 base from V and 2 bases from J, the junction contained 5 bases not matched to a gene. Germline V gives CDR1 DFQATT, CDR2 SNEGSKA (reference sequence). CDR3 coding DNA: TGCAGTGCTAGAGGGACTAGCGGGGGGCCTATCACAGATACGCAGTATTTT. It specifies CSARGTSGGPITDTQYF.

This clonotype turned up a few times. The chain is built from TRBV11-3 and TRBJ1-2; 9 bases align to TRBD1. V trimming: 5 bases; J trimming: 1 base; junction bases outside the gene matches: 5. The CDR3 is 15 amino acids. Germline loops: CDR1 SGHNT, CDR2 YENEEA. As DNA, the CDR3 is TGTGCCAGCAGCCCCGGGACAGGGTTTAACTATGGCTACACCTTC. Amino acid sequence: CASSPGTGFNYGYTF.

Notes on this clonotype: A read error is possible here, since a much larger clone lies one base away. The chain links TRBV28 to TRBJ1-4; TRBD1 is a possible D gene (5 bases). CDR1 is MDHEN, CDR2 SYDVKM, per germline. This CDR3 region has 14 residues. CDR3 in amino acids: CASSLGGANEKPFF. The CDR3 nucleotides are TGTGCCAGCAGTTTAGGGGGAGCTAATGAAAAACCGTTTTTT.

This clonotype came up many times. This rearrangement joins TRBV20-1 to TRBJ1-4; D is uncertain. The CDR3 is 14 amino acids. Trimming removed 0 bases at V and 4 bases at J, with 9 bases between. Germline CDR1 and CDR2: DFQATT and SNEGSKA (reference sequence). The CDR3 DNA follows: TGCAGTGCTAGAGACCACAGACTTAATGAAAAACTGTTTTTT. Its protein product is CSARDHRLNEKLFF.

The chain has TRBV25-1 and TRBJ2-7; TRBD1 matches at 8 bases. With 6 bases clipped from V and 2 bases from J, the junction kept 12 bases outside the gene matches. Germline CDR1 and CDR2: MGHDK and SYGVNS. This CDR3 is 16 amino acids long. The CDR3 DNA follows: TGTGCCAGCAGCCTTCCCGGGACAGGACCCACCTACGAGCAGTACTTC. Translating it yields CASSLPGTGPTYEQYF.

CDR3 sequence: CASSGGPGYEQYF. CDR3 nucleotide sequence: TGTGCCAGCAGCGGGGGTCCGGGGTACGAGCAGTACTTC. V is TRBV6-2 or TRBV6-3 and J is TRBJ2-7; maybe TRBD2 (6 bases). There are 13 residues in the CDR3. The V end was cut by 6 bases, the J end by 4 bases, with 13 bases between. CDR1 and CDR2 (germline): MNHEY, SVGEGT.

The chain couples TRBV9 to TRBJ2-1; 8 positions match TRBD2. The CDR3 extends over 15 amino acids. The germline V gene has CDR1 SGDLS and CDR2 YYNGEE. Trimming at V came to 3 bases and at J to 1 base, leaving 3 bases not matched to a gene. CDR3 nucleotide sequence: TGTGCCAGCAGCGCCGGGACTAGGTCCTACAATGAGCAGTTCTTC. It codes for CASSAGTRSYNEQFF.

Only a few counts were recorded for this clonotype. V usage is TRBV4-1 and J usage is TRBJ2-5; 9 bases line up with TRBD2. V gave up 1 base and J gave up 5 bases; unmatched junction bases: 8. The V gene's germline CDR1 is MGHRA and CDR2 YSYEKL. This CDR3 has 16 amino acids. CDR3 nucleotide sequence: TGCGCCAGCAGCCAAGGTGCGGGGGGGGCCAAGGAGACCCAGTACTTC. It codes for CASSQGAGGAKETQYF.

This clonotype was found a few times. This rearrangement joins TRBV4-1 to TRBJ2-3, with 10 bases that match TRBD2. Germline CDR1 MGHRA, CDR2 YSYEKL. V lost 3 bases, J lost 0 bases, and 3 bases stayed unmatched. This CDR3 has 16 amino acids. The CDR3 reads CASSQRAGGSTDTQYF. The DNA for the CDR3 is TGCGCCAGCAGCCAGAGAGCGGGGGGGAGCACAGATACGCAGTATTTT.

This clonotype was picked up many times. V and J are TRBV5-1 and TRBJ1-1, with 9 positions matching TRBD1. The CDR3 loop spans 14 amino acids. Germline lookup yields CDR1 SGHRS and CDR2 YFSETQ. V was pared by 3 bases and J by 8 bases, with 8 bases of the junction left unmatched. CDR3 protein: CASSSGTGLEEAFF. The CDR3 bases are TGCGCCAGCAGCTCCGGGACAGGGTTGGAGGAAGCTTTCTTT. The full variable domain, in which reference TRBV5-1 and TRBJ1-1 provide the parts outside the CDR3, is KAGVTQTPRYLIKTRGQQVTLSCSPISGHRSVSWYQQTPGQGLQFLFEYFSETQRNKGNFPGRFSGRQFSNSRSEMNVSTLELGDSALYLCASSSGTGLEEAFFGQGTRLTVV.

This clonotype was counted many times. The genes are TRBV7-3 and TRBJ2-7, with D maybe TRBD1 (7 bases). V shed 2 bases and J shed 12 bases, with 20 bases lying between them. This CDR3 is built from 14 residues. Germline V gives CDR1 SGHTA, CDR2 FQGTGA. CDR3 bases: TGTGCCAGCAGCTTAGGACAGGAGGGGCCTACACTGTACTTC. Its protein is CASSLGQEGPTLYF.

With respect to this clonotype: A clone one base away is much larger, so this may be a read error. No conserved phenylalanine or tryptophan is present at the end of the CDR3, so a read error is the likely explanation. The chain employs TRBV11-3 and TRBJ2-7; 9 nucleotides line up with TRBD1. The CDR3 loop spans 15 amino acids. The J segment lost 2 bases and the V segment lost 6 bases, leaving 8 bases of the junction unmatched. The V gene's germline CDR1 is SGHNT and CDR2 YENEEA. CDR3 sequence (DNA): TGTGCCAGCAGGAGGACAGGGGTTAGCGCCTACGAGCAGTACTCC. Translation gives CASRRTGVSAYEQYS.

In DNA, the CDR3 is TGTGCCAGCAGTTATAGGGTATGGCAATCACCCCTCCACTTT. This encodes CASSYRVWQSPLHF. The genes are TRBV6-5 and TRBJ1-6; D not resolved. This CDR3 is built from 14 residues. Germline V lookup: CDR1 MNHEY, CDR2 SVGAGI. The V end was cut by 3 bases, the J end by 10 bases, with 13 bases between.

V gene TRBV6-1 combines with J gene TRBJ1-4; the D is unclear. The CDR3 spans 14 residues. Germline V gene data show CDR1 as MNHNS and CDR2 as SASEGT. Trimming pared 1 base from V and 8 bases from J, leaving 11 bases between. For the CDR3, the DNA is TGTGCCAGCAGTGAAGAACAGCATTCCGAAAAACTGTTTTTT. It encodes CASSEEQHSEKLFF.

This clonotype was seen a few times. The chain recombines TRBV7-9 with TRBJ1-2; TRBD1 matches 11 bases. Germline V gene data show CDR1 as SEHNR and CDR2 as FQNEAQ (reference sequence). After removal of 11 bases from V and 6 bases from J, the junction contained 5 bases not matched to a gene. The CDR3 sequence is 12 residues long. This CDR3 reads CAQDRGRHGYTF. The CDR3 region has the DNA TGTGCCCAGGACAGGGGGCGTCATGGCTACACCTTC.

This clonotype occurred a few times. The J gene is TRBJ2-2, the V gene TRBV30, with D possibly matching TRBD2 (5 bases). Trimming cost V 0 bases and J 0 bases, with 8 bases left between them. CDR3 length: 15 residues. Germline V gene lookup returns CDR1 GTSNPN and CDR2 SVGIG (reference sequence). The CDR3 nucleotides are TGTGCCTGGAGTGTTGGCGGGTCGAACACCGGGGAGCTGTTTTTT. As protein: CAWSVGGSNTGELFF.

Ten or more counts support this clonotype. The genes are TRBV12-3 or TRBV12-4 and TRBJ2-3; the D gene is possibly TRBD1 (5 bases). This CDR3 region has 17 residues. V was cut by 1 base and J by 2 bases, with 16 bases left in between. DNA for the CDR3: TGTGCCAGCAGTTTAGGGGGCCGTTATCCAAACACAGATACGCAGTATTTT. It is translated as CASSLGGRYPNTDTQYF.

This clonotype was recorded many times. This chain joins TRBV12-3 or TRBV12-4 and TRBJ1-1; D is perhaps TRBD1 (5 bases). CDR3 size: 14 residues. The V and J ends lost 0 bases and 6 bases respectively, with 11 bases between them. CDR3: CASSLALRRAEAFF. The CDR3 DNA sequence: TGTGCCAGCAGTTTAGCGCTTCGCAGGGCTGAAGCTTTCTTT.

This clonotype came up many times. The chain combines TRBV27 with TRBJ2-7, with D tentatively TRBD2 (5 bases). The V end lost 6 bases, the J end lost 1 base, and 25 bases lay between the germline ends. CDR3 length: 18 residues. Germline lookup yields CDR1 MNHEY and CDR2 SMNVEV (reference sequence). CDR3 sequence: CASSPRTLVYSESYEQYF. In DNA form, the CDR3 reads TGTGCCAGCAGCCCCCGGACTTTGGTGTATTCCGAGTCCTACGAGCAGTACTTC.

The table lists this clonotype with a few counts. V usage is TRBV6-1 and J usage is TRBJ1-6; 8 nucleotides line up with TRBD1. Germline V gene lookup returns CDR1 MNHNS and CDR2 SASEGT. With V trimmed by 5 bases and J by 3 bases, 3 bases remained unmatched. CDR3 size: 15 residues. This chain's CDR3 is CASSPQGVYNSPLHF. The CDR3, as DNA: TGTGCCAGCAGTCCACAGGGGGTCTATAATTCACCCCTCCACTTT.

This clonotype appeared many times. The rearrangement links TRBV12-3 or TRBV12-4 to TRBJ1-1, with no clear D. Trimming took 2 bases from V and 2 from J, leaving 9 bases between them. The CDR3 loop spans 14 amino acids. CDR3 loop: CASSLRPTNTEAFF. Written as DNA, the CDR3 is TGTGCCAGCAGTTTAAGACCCACAAACACTGAAGCTTTCTTT.

The V and J genes are TRBV10-3 and TRBJ1-5; perhaps TRBD1 as D (6 bases). Germline-derived CDR1 and CDR2 are ENHRY and SYGVKD. V lost 3 bases to trimming and J lost 2 bases, with 14 bases between them. The CDR3 runs 16 residues. DNA of the CDR3: TGTGCCATCAGTGATAAGTCAGGGGTCGGCAATCAGCCCCAGCATTTT. Its protein product is CAISDKSGVGNQPQHF.

In its sample, this clonotype was seen a few times. The DNA of the CDR3 is TGCAGCGTGGGACAGGGGTTCTCTGGCTACACCTTC. Encoded protein: CSVGQGFSGYTF. The genes are TRBV29-1 and TRBJ1-2, with TRBD1 matching 10 bases. The ends lost 6 bases at V and 7 bases at J; junction bases unmatched: 5. Germline loops: CDR1 SQVTM, CDR2 ANQGSEA. This CDR3 comprises 12 residues.